The 23 T cell receptor beta chains given below trace back to one sample, sequenced in a study of T-cell memory formation after mild COVID-19 (dated by TCRdb to the early 2020s). The library relied on 5' RACE. The sequencing machine was an Illumina NovaSeq 6000. TCRdb handled the public reads itself, with Q25 trimming in fastp and clone calling in MiXCR, and kept productive beta chains. CDR3 protein duplicates are merged, each entry listing the most common genes and DNA. The sample table shows 280,000 or so distinct CDR3 sequences, and 8.2% are seen once. The top ten constitute about 20% of the sample. Sample: PBMCs or a T cell subset sorted from them (not recorded which). The receptors stem from a man between 18 and 29 years old who had mild COVID-19 (a few samples of this study predate the infection). The sample titles of this study are shuffled in the database, so cell type and time point are left out; the donor was told from shared clones.

The V call is TRBV9, the J call TRBJ2-3; D possibly uses TRBD1 or TRBD2 (5 bases each). The CDR3 runs 14 residues. Germline V gene data show CDR1 as SGDLS and CDR2 as YYNGEE. The germline V and J ends were trimmed by 2 bases and 2 bases, with 9 bases remaining between them. Written as DNA, the CDR3 is TGTGCCAGCAGCGTCGGGACCTTCACAGATACGCAGTATTTT. Its protein is CASSVGTFTDTQYF.

The rearrangement links TRBV7-8 to TRBJ2-1; D possibly uses TRBD1 or TRBD2 (5 bases each). The CDR3 extends over 13 amino acids. The germline CDR1 and CDR2 sequences are SGHVS and FQNEAQ. The germline V and J ends were trimmed by 1 base and 15 bases, with 16 bases remaining between them. Written as DNA, the CDR3 is TGTGCCAGCAGCTTAGGCCGAGGGGAACGGGGGTTCTTC. Amino acid sequence: CASSLGRGERGFF.

This clonotype was picked up a small number of times. The chain employs TRBV5-6 and TRBJ1-3; TRBD1 agrees at 9 bases. Germline V gene sequence: CDR1 SGHDT, CDR2 YYEEEE. The J segment lost 2 bases and the V segment lost 4 bases, leaving 10 bases of the junction unmatched. The CDR3 runs to 17 residues. The CDR3 region is CASSVLGQGRTGNTIYF. CDR3 DNA sequence: TGTGCCAGCAGCGTCCTGGGACAGGGTAGGACTGGAAACACCATATATTTT.

This chain links TRBV6-1 with TRBJ1-2, with a tentative D call TRBD1 (6 bases). CDR1 and CDR2 from the germline V gene are MNHNS and SASEGT. V lost 2 bases to trimming and J lost 8 bases, with 15 bases between them. CDR3 length: 14 amino acids. CDR3 region: CASSETGTIWGYTF. CDR3 coding DNA: TGTGCCAGCAGTGAAACAGGGACGATCTGGGGCTACACCTTC.

The V and J genes are TRBV20-1 and TRBJ2-2; no firm D call. The germline CDR1 and CDR2 sequences are DFQATT and SNEGSKA (reference sequence). The ends were cut back, 6 bases at V and 0 bases at J, with 11 bases in the middle. The CDR3 sequence is 14 residues long. Here the CDR3 DNA reads TGCAGTGCGCGGCCGGCTCCGAACACCGGGGAGCTGTTTTTT. This sequence encodes CSARPAPNTGELFF.

The sample holds a few counts of this clonotype. The rearrangement joins TRBV7-9 to TRBJ2-7; TRBD1 matches at 8 bases. V lost 3 bases to trimming and J lost 4 bases; unmatched junction nucleotides: 5. Germline CDR1 reads SEHNR; CDR2 reads FQNEAQ (reference sequence). The CDR3 is 14 amino acids. CDR3 nucleotides: TGTGCCAGCAGCTTTACGAACAGGGGGTACGAGCAGTACTTC. Protein: CASSFTNRGYEQYF.

This clonotype occurred a few times. The gene calls are TRBV23-1 and TRBJ2-7, with a weak D call TRBD1 (6 bases). TRBV23-1 is noted as an ORF with a role that remains uncertain. Trimming removed 2 bases at V and 1 base at J, with 15 bases between. There are 16 residues in the CDR3. The CDR3 region is CASSQPGHTLSYEQYV. The CDR3 DNA sequence: TGCGCCAGCAGTCAACCGGGACACACCCTTTCCTACGAGCAGTACGTC.

As concerns this clonotype: One base away lies a much larger clone, so this may be a sequencing read error. V is TRBV9 and J is TRBJ2-2; D is ambiguous. Germline V gene lookup returns CDR1 SGDLS and CDR2 YYNGEE. The CDR3 has 13 amino acids. Written as DNA, the CDR3 is TGTGCCAGCAGCGTCAGAGTCACCGCGGAGCTGTTTTTT. Its protein product is CASSVRVTAELFF.

This clonotype turned up a few times. The rearrangement links TRBV7-8 to TRBJ1-5, with 7 nucleotides matching TRBD1. The junction had 5 bases not matched to a gene; V was cut back by 3 bases and J by 3 bases. From germline, CDR1 is SGHVS and CDR2 FQNEAQ. This CDR3 has 15 amino acids. The CDR3 reads CASSLLDRHNQPQHF. For the CDR3, the DNA is TGTGCCAGCAGCTTGTTGGACAGGCACAATCAGCCCCAGCATTTT.

This clonotype was detected ten times or more. The J gene is TRBJ2-2, the V gene TRBV5-1, with D maybe TRBD1 (5 bases). CDR1 and CDR2 (germline): SGHRS, YFSETQ. The CDR3 contains 14 residues. V lost 3 bases to trimming and J lost 9 bases, with 15 bases between them. CDR3: CASSSGQPGRELFF. CDR3 sequence (DNA): TGCGCCAGCAGCTCAGGACAACCTGGAAGGGAGCTGTTTTTT. Full variable domain (rest looked up from reference TRBV5-1 and TRBJ2-2): KAGVTQTPRYLIKTRGQQVTLSCSPISGHRSVSWYQQTPGQGLQFLFEYFSETQRNKGNFPGRFSGRQFSNSRSEMNVSTLELGDSALYLCASSSGQPGRELFFGEGSRLTVL.

This clonotype was detected a few times. The chain joins TRBV5-1 to TRBJ2-1; tentatively, D is TRBD2 (5 bases). Germline V gene data show CDR1 as SGHRS and CDR2 as YFSETQ. The CDR3 length is 17 residues. Trimming cost V 4 bases and J 4 bases, with 21 bases left between them. CDR3 DNA sequence: TGCGCCAGCAGCGGAAACCTCCGTGAGACGGGGTACAATGAGCAGTTCTTC. Translating it yields CASSGNLRETGYNEQFF.

The chain combines TRBV4-1 with TRBJ2-3; tentatively, D is TRBD1 (6 bases). The CDR3 runs 16 residues. In germline, CDR1 is MGHRA, CDR2 YSYEKL. V dropped 0 bases and J dropped 2 bases, with 12 bases sitting between them. The DNA of the CDR3 is TGCGCCAGCAGCCAAGAGGAGACAGGTAACACAGATACGCAGTATTTT. The encoded protein is CASSQEETGNTDTQYF.

This clonotype was detected only a few times. V gene TRBV27 combines with J gene TRBJ2-7; 12 positions agree with TRBD2. The ends lost 4 bases at V and 3 bases at J; junction bases unmatched: 7. The germline gives CDR1 MNHEY, CDR2 SMNVEV (reference sequence). The CDR3 extends over 16 amino acids. The DNA of the CDR3 is TGTGCCAGCAGTTCCCTTCTAGCGGGGGGGATCTACGAGCAGTACGTC. It encodes CASSSLLAGGIYEQYV.

This clonotype was seen more than once but under ten times. In DNA, the CDR3 is TGTGCCAGCAGCTCAGTAGCGGGGGGCTCCTACGAGCAGTACTTC. This sequence encodes CASSSVAGGSYEQYF. The chain links TRBV7-2 to TRBJ2-7, with 10 bases identical to TRBD2. This CDR3 is 15 amino acids long. V was clipped by 4 bases and J by 0 bases; unmatched bases: 3. Germline CDR1 reads SGHTA; CDR2 reads FQGNSA.

This clonotype was detected only a few times. In nucleotides, the CDR3 is TGTGCCAGCAGCTTAAGTCAGCAGAACACTGAAGCTTTCTTT. The encoded protein is CASSLSQQNTEAFF. J is TRBJ1-1 and V is TRBV7-2; no clear D gene. The CDR3 is 14 residues long. V was cut by 2 bases and J by 1 base, with 8 bases left in between. Per germline, CDR1 SGHTA and CDR2 FQGNSA. Full variable domain (remainder filled in from reference TRBV7-2 and TRBJ1-1): GAGVSQSPSNKVTEKGKDVELRCDPISGHTALYWYRQSLGQGLEFLIYFQGNSAPDKSGLPSDRFSAERTGGSVSTLTIQRTQQEDSAVYLCASSLSQQNTEAFFGQGTRLTVV.

A few counts support this clonotype. V is TRBV4-1 and J is TRBJ1-5, with D unclear. CDR1 is MGHRA and CDR2 is YSYEKL in the germline V gene. The CDR3 runs to 15 residues. V was clipped by 1 base and J by 3 bases, with 10 bases between them. The CDR3 DNA follows: TGCGCCAGCAGCCAAGGGCAGTTATCCAATCAGCCCCAGCATTTT. The encoded protein is CASSQGQLSNQPQHF.

Regarding this clonotype: An end of the junction differs from the germline gene, which may be a read error. The V gene is TRBV7-2, the J gene TRBJ2-5, with a possible D match to TRBD1 (5 bases). This CDR3 is built from 14 residues. In germline, CDR1 is SGHTA, CDR2 FQGNSA. The CDR3 loop is CASTLGATQETQYF. The CDR3 nucleotides are TGTGCCAGCACCTTAGGGGCTACCCAAGAGACCCAGTACTTC.

V usage is TRBV5-1 and J usage is TRBJ2-7, with D uncertain. The CDR3 spans 15 residues. Trimming stripped 4 bases from V and 6 bases from J, with 20 bases between. Germline V gene sequence: CDR1 SGHRS, CDR2 YFSETQ. The CDR3 region has the DNA TGCGCCAGCAGCACTTGGCAGGCCTCGGGTGTCGAGCAGTACGTC. Its protein product is CASSTWQASGVEQYV.

The V and J genes are TRBV11-2 and TRBJ2-2; 8 bases agree with TRBD1. The CDR3 runs 15 residues. V lost 4 bases and J lost 7; bases outside the gene matches: 8. Germline V gene lookup returns CDR1 SGHAT and CDR2 FQNNGV. The CDR3 coding sequence is TGTGCCAGCAGCTCTACCCAGGGGGCCGGCGGGGAGCTGTTTTTT. Amino acids: CASSSTQGAGGELFF.

The chain recombines TRBV7-2 with TRBJ1-6; D ambiguous. The CDR3 totals 11 residues. V was cut by 3 bases and J by 14 bases, with 8 bases left in between. Germline CDR1 reads SGHTA; CDR2 reads FQGNSA. CDR3 in amino acids: CASSFLQTLHF. The CDR3 coding sequence is TGTGCCAGCAGCTTCCTTCAGACCCTCCACTTT.

The V and J genes are TRBV6-1 and TRBJ2-5; a possible D gene is TRBD2 (6 bases). Deletions cut 0 bases from V and 2 bases from J, with 10 bases between. The CDR3 sequence is 15 residues long. Germline lookup yields CDR1 MNHNS and CDR2 SASEGT. Here the CDR3 reads CASSEARRVQETQYF. DNA for the CDR3: TGTGCCAGCAGTGAAGCGCGGAGGGTTCAAGAGACCCAGTACTTC.

This clonotype has a count of ten or more. V is TRBV4-1 and J is TRBJ1-1; the D gene is possibly TRBD1 (5 bases). V lost 2 bases to trimming and J lost 12 bases, with 16 bases between them. The CDR3 is made up of 13 amino acids. Germline CDR1 and CDR2: MGHRA and YSYEKL. CDR3 protein: CASSQFSAGTTFF. The CDR3 DNA reads TGCGCCAGCAGCCAATTCTCGGCAGGGACCACTTTCTTT.

This chain joins TRBV11-2 and TRBJ2-5; D not resolved. Germline values: CDR1 SGHAT, CDR2 FQNNGV. The CDR3 is 14 residues long. Trimming removed 6 bases from V and 5 bases from J, with 16 bases in between. The CDR3 here is CASRPGFKGETQYF. CDR3 nucleotides: TGTGCCAGCAGGCCCGGATTTAAAGGGGAGACCCAGTACTTC.